These T cell receptor beta chains were read from a single sample in a study of early T cells in non-severe SARS-CoV-2 infection. From the 5' RACE reads, TCRdb called clonotypes with MiXCR, one entry per CDR3 protein. The table lists 45,000 to 50,000 distinct CDR3 sequences, around 6.4% of them singletons, with around 7% in the top ten. Sequences were derived from whole blood, sampled at baseline. The origin of the receptors is an adult who was a healthcare worker with PCR-confirmed SARS-CoV-2 infection or an uninfected control (not recorded which). CDR3s include the opening cysteine and the closing phenylalanine or tryptophan. D genes are given only for firm matches. Clone size is stated in some rows and not others, as once, few, many or a class when expanded.

- TRBJ2-7 - TRBV28 CASSSSSPAYEQYF TGTGCCAGCAGTTCCTCCTCTCCTGCCTACGAGCAGTACTTC
- TRBJ1-1 - TRBV7-9 CASSLYTRFLDTEAFF TGTGCCAGCAGCTTATATACTCGCTTCCTGGACACTGAAGCTTTCTTT
- TRBJ2-2 many TRBV11-2 CASSLQNTGELFF TGTGCCAGCAGCTTACAGAACACCGGGGAGCTGTTTTTT
TRBD2 TRBJ2-5 many TRBV12-3/TRBV12-4 CASSLAGGRPGETQYF TGTGCCAGCAGTCTAGCGGGAGGGCGTCCGGGGGAGACCCAGTACTTC
TRBD1 TRBJ2-2 many TRBV20-1 CSARGQGARTGELFF TGCAGTGCTAGAGGACAGGGGGCTCGCACCGGGGAGCTGTTTTTT
- TRBJ2-1 few TRBV7-8 CASSFPQGAYEQFF TGTGCCAGCAGCTTCCCGCAGGGAGCGTATGAGCAGTTCTTC
TRBD2 TRBJ2-1 few TRBV7-3 CASSPRAGGNEQFF TGTGCCAGCAGCCCCCGGGCGGGAGGCAATGAGCAGTTCTTC
TRBD2 TRBJ2-5 few TRBV7-2 CASSPRAGGPETQYF TGTGCCAGCAGCCCACGCGCGGGAGGGCCGGAGACCCAGTACTTC
TRBD2 TRBJ2-3 many TRBV12-3/TRBV12-4 CASTPIAGVTDTQYF TGTGCCAGCACCCCGATAGCGGGAGTGACAGATACGCAGTATTTT
TRBD1 TRBJ1-2 - TRBV5-1 CASSLEGQSYGYTF TGCGCCAGCAGCTTGGAGGGACAGTCTTATGGCTACACCTTC
- TRBJ2-3 many TRBV10-2 CASSDFGGTARRTDTQYF TGCGCCAGCAGTGATTTCGGCGGGACAGCGAGGCGCACAGATACGCAGTATTTT
- TRBJ2-1 - TRBV28 CASNVGVEQFF TGTGCCAGCAATGTGGGAGTTGAGCAGTTCTTC
- TRBJ2-1 many TRBV7-6 CASSLGLPGNEQFF TGTGCCAGCAGCCTAGGACTCCCCGGGAATGAGCAGTTCTTC
- TRBJ2-1 many TRBV27 CASSAFGLASYEQFF TGTGCCAGCAGTGCCTTTGGGCTAGCGTCTTATGAGCAGTTCTTC
- TRBJ1-5 - TRBV12-3/TRBV12-4 CASSLAQTRNQPQHF TGTGCCAGCAGTTTAGCGCAAACCCGCAATCAGCCCCAGCATTTT
TRBD1 TRBJ1-2 - TRBV5-4 CASSRILQGPRISYTF TGTGCCAGCAGCAGGATTCTACAGGGGCCCCGTATCTCCTACACCTTC
TRBD2 TRBJ2-3 many TRBV4-2 CASSRRGLAGGPAVTDTQYF TGTGCCAGCAGCCGAAGGGGGCTAGCGGGAGGGCCCGCCGTAACAGATACGCAGTATTTT
TRBD2 TRBJ2-1 many TRBV7-9 CASSLAAGGEFF TGTGCCAGCAGCTTAGCGGCGGGAGGGGAGTTCTTC